This TCR beta chain appears in the sequencing data of a study of blood T cell repertoires in COVID-19. Whole-study context: The cDNA or gDNA used as material had been derived from T cells, B-cell-depleted T cells, or PBMCs.

Germline CDR1 and CDR2: LGHNA and YSLEER. This CDR3 is built from 15 residues. V was clipped by 3 bases and J by 2 bases; unmatched bases: 4. Under the authors' procedure: Quantification of nucleated cells was approximated via reference gene primer amplification. Here immunoSEQ multiplex PCR was the method, and the copy in TCRdb shows in-frame clones only, minus some. For V, J and clone size, that table is used; D and trimming come from the DNA. The table includes some 530,000 clones, approximately 85% detected once. The sequencing input was peripheral blood. This clonotype was sampled from a human donor in a cohort sampled during active COVID-19. This chain links TRBV4-3 with TRBJ2-3, with 8 positions matching TRBD2. The CDR3 protein is CASSQGLVSTDTQYF. CDR3 nucleotide sequence: TGCGCCAGCAGCCAGGGACTAGTGTCCACAGATACGCAGTATTTT.